What follows are 13 T cell receptor beta chains derived from one specimen sequenced in a study of cytomegalovirus exposure and HLA in healthy donors. PCR primers comprised 60 Vbeta and 13 Jbeta primers. Clones were sequenced by immunoSEQ multiplex PCR, and TCRdb holds only the in-frame ones, with some missing. The sample has about 98,000 clones; about 62% are singletons. Sequencing was done on a sample of PBMCs. Every receptor here comes from a human donor in good health.

This clone was observed a handful of times. V and J are TRBV19 and TRBJ2-7, with TRBD2 matching 7 bases. This CDR3 is 15 amino acids long. J gave up 5 bases and V 2 bases, and 9 bases lay outside the gene matches. From germline, CDR1 is LNHDA and CDR2 SQIVND (reference sequence). CDR3 coding DNA: TGTGCCAGTAGTATAATGTCCGCGGGGGTCGACGAGCAGTACTTC. It codes for CASSIMSAGVDEQYF. The complete variable domain, with remaining parts taken from reference TRBV19 and TRBJ2-7, reads DGGITQSPKYLFRKEGQNVTLSCEQNLNHDAMYWYRQDPGQGLRLIYYSQIVNDFQKGDIAEGYSVSREKKESFPLTVTSAQKNPTAFYLCASSIMSAGVDEQYFGPGTRLTVT.

In nucleotides, the CDR3 is TGTGCCAGCAGTCCACAGGGGGAGAACTATGGCTACACCTTC. Protein: CASSPQGENYGYTF. J is TRBJ1-2 and V is TRBV28; 8 bases fit TRBD1. The germline CDR1 and CDR2 sequences are MDHEN and SYDVKM. The CDR3 covers 14 residues. The trim removed 5 bases at V and 2 bases at J, leaving 4 bases unmatched.

Regarding this clone: The junction differs from germline at one of its ends, possibly a read error. This chain links TRBV7-9 with TRBJ2-3, with TRBD2 identical over 10 bases. Germline assignment: CDR1 SEHNR and CDR2 FQNEAQ (reference sequence). CDR3 size: 17 residues. In nucleotides, the CDR3 is TGTGCCGGCAGCGCACCTCTGACTAGCGGGAGCACAGATACGCAGTATTTT. It is translated as CAGSAPLTSGSTDTQYF. Filled out from reference TRBV7-9 and TRBJ2-3, the complete variable domain reads DTGVSQNPRHKITKRGQNVTFRCDPISEHNRLYWYRQTLGQGPEFLTYFQNEAQLEKSRLLSDRFSAERPKGSFSTLEIQRTEQGDSAMYLCAGSAPLTSGSTDTQYFGPGTRLTVL.

This rearrangement joins TRBV19 to TRBJ2-7, with TRBD2 identical over 12 bases. Germline assignment: CDR1 LNHDA and CDR2 SQIVND (reference sequence). Trimming at V came to 4 bases and at J to 4 bases, leaving 11 bases not matched to a gene. This CDR3 region has 17 residues. DNA of the CDR3: TGTGCCAGTAGTAAGCCCAAGACTAGCGGGAGTACTTACGAGCAGTACTTC. This translates into CASSKPKTSGSTYEQYF.

The rearrangement uses TRBV5-1 and TRBJ2-3, with 7 bases aligning to TRBD1. The ends lost 3 bases at V and 1 base at J; junction bases unmatched: 2. The length of the CDR3 is 14 residues. Germline V gene sequence: CDR1 SGHRS, CDR2 YFSETQ. The CDR3 reads CASSWQGGTDTQYF. CDR3 DNA: TGCGCCAGCAGCTGGCAGGGGGGCACAGATACGCAGTATTTT.

The chain joins TRBV6-1 to TRBJ1-4, with 9 nucleotides matching TRBD1. Germline V lookup: CDR1 MNHNS, CDR2 SASEGT. CDR3 size: 13 residues. The junction had 6 bases not matched to a gene; V was cut back by 8 bases and J by 8 bases. In DNA, the CDR3 is TGTGCCAGCGGGGACAGGGTTTTGGAAAAACTGTTTTTT. Protein: CASGDRVLEKLFF.

This clone has just a few counts. This chain links TRBV2 with TRBJ2-2; TRBD1 matches 8 bases. The length of the CDR3 is 12 residues. With 6 bases clipped from V and 6 bases from J, the junction kept 0 bases outside the gene matches. Germline loops: CDR1 SNHLY, CDR2 FYNNEI. CDR3 sequence (DNA): TGTGCCAGCAGGACAGGGGCCGGGGAGCTGTTTTTT. As protein: CASRTGAGELFF.

The chain is built from TRBV5-5 and TRBJ1-3; no reliable D call. Germline values: CDR1 SGHKS, CDR2 YYEKEE (reference sequence). This CDR3 contains 13 residues. Trimming took 0 bases from V and 9 from J, leaving 10 bases between them. CDR3 region: CASSLAAGSTIYF. CDR3 nucleotides: TGTGCCAGCAGCTTGGCTGCAGGCTCCACCATATATTTT.

The gene calls are TRBV2 and TRBJ1-4; 8 nucleotides align to TRBD1. The length of the CDR3 is 14 residues. Germline CDR1 and CDR2: SNHLY and FYNNEI. V trimming: 6 bases; J trimming: 7 bases; junction bases outside the gene matches: 7. The CDR3 DNA is TGTGCCAGCAGGGAGACAGGGGCGGGTGAAAAACTGTTTTTT. It translates to CASRETGAGEKLFF. The complete variable domain, with remaining parts taken from reference TRBV2 and TRBJ1-4, reads EPEVTQTPSHQVTQMGQEVILRCVPISNHLYFYWYRQILGQKVEFLVSFYNNEISEKSEIFDDQFSVERPDGSNFTLKIRSTKLEDSAMYFCASRETGAGEKLFFGSGTQLSVL.

The chain links TRBV30 to TRBJ1-1; D is uncertain. V lost 0 bases and J lost 3, with 8 bases in between. The V gene's germline CDR1 is GTSNPN and CDR2 SVGIG (reference sequence). There are 13 residues in the CDR3. CDR3 coding DNA: TGTGCCTGGAGTGTACGGAGGGACACTGAAGCTTTCTTT. Translation gives CAWSVRRDTEAFF.

The V call is TRBV10-1, the J call TRBJ2-3; D perhaps matches TRBD2 (6 bases). Germline V CDR1 and CDR2: WNHNN, SYGVQD (reference sequence). The CDR3 has 14 residues. The V end was cut by 6 bases, the J end by 5 bases, with 15 bases between. The CDR3 protein is CASSPGTRVDTQYF. The CDR3 nucleotides read TGCGCCAGCAGCCCCGGGACTCGGGTAGATACGCAGTATTTT.

The chain has TRBV6-5 and TRBJ1-2; tentative D call: TRBD1 (5 bases). Germline CDR1 MNHEY, CDR2 SVGAGI. V was shortened by 6 bases and J by 1 base, with 15 bases between the two germline ends. The CDR3 is 15 residues long. CDR3 bases: TGTGCCAGCAGCTTACAGGCCGACTTTAACTATGGCTACACCTTC. Protein product: CASSLQADFNYGYTF.

This chain links TRBV7-3 with TRBJ2-1, with D perhaps matching TRBD2 (6 bases). CDR1 and CDR2 from the germline V gene are SGHTA and FQGTGA. This CDR3 contains 18 residues. The V end lost 5 bases, the J end lost 5 bases, and 25 bases lay between the germline ends. The CDR3 DNA follows: TGTGCCAGCAGCCCAAAACGATTAGGAGGGCCCCTAAACAATGAGCAGTTCTTC. Protein: CASSPKRLGGPLNNEQFF.